A selection of T cell receptor beta chains follows, all from one sample in a study of tumor-infiltrating lymphocytes in primary liver carcinoma. TCRdb independently ran MiXCR on the multiplex PCR reads; one entry per CDR3 protein. The profile shows tens of thousands of distinct CDR3 sequences, approximately 70% of them singletons. Sequenced sample: tumor-adjacent normal liver tissue. The receptors originated from a middle-aged man with primary liver carcinoma and hepatitis B virus infection. CDR3s include the opening cysteine and the closing phenylalanine or tryptophan. A D gene is named only where the DNA matches it firmly. A row's size may be missing; if present it is once, few, many or a size class.

.,TRBV11-2,TRBD2,TRBJ2-2,TGTGTCAGTAGCTTAGTTCCAGCGGGAGTGGGCGGGGAGCTGTTCTTT,CVSSLVPAGVGGELFF
many,TRBV11-1,.,TRBJ2-7,TGTGCCAGCAGCCCGCGTTCGGGCTACGAGCAGTACTTC,CASSPRSGYEQYF
once,TRBV6-5,TRBD1,TRBJ2-5,TGTGCTAGCAGTAGGACAGGGCCAGGGACCCAGTACTTC,CASSRTGPGTQYF
.,TRBV6-1,.,TRBJ1-5,TGTGCCAGCAGTGAAGGGCAGGGCCAAAATCAGCCCCAGTACTTT,CASSEGQGQNQPQYF
many,TRBV5-1,.,TRBJ2-7,TGCGCCAGCAGCGGGGACTCAGTATACGAGCAGTACTTC,CASSGDSVYEQYF
few,TRBV19,.,TRBJ1-1,TGTGCCAGTAGTATCAGACCGAACACTGAAGCTTTCTTT,CASSIRPNTEAFF
.,TRBV28,TRBD1,TRBJ2-7,TGTGCCAGCAGTCACGCGAGCCGGACAGGGGGCTCCAAAAAAAGGTACGAGCAGTACTTC,CASSHASRTGGSKKRYEQYF
.,TRBV6-6,TRBD1,TRBJ2-7,TGTGCCGACAGTTACAGGGGCGGTCACGAGCAGTACTTC,CADSYRGGHEQYF
.,TRBV12-3/TRBV12-4,.,TRBJ2-3,TGTGCCCCCAGTTTATTTGACTCCTCAACAGATACGCAGTATTTT,CAPSLFDSSTDTQYF
.,TRBV6-2/TRBV6-3,TRBD2,TRBJ2-7,TGTGCCAGCAGGCCCGGGACTAGCTGGAGTTACGAGCATTACTTC,CASRPGTSWSYEHYF
many,TRBV4-1,.,TRBJ1-2,TGCGCCAGCAGCCCTCAAGAAGAGCCCGGTGGCTGCACCTTC,CASSPQEEPGGCTF